The 13 T cell receptor beta chains presented below share a single source sample, sequenced in a study of T-cell reconstitution after alpha-beta-depleted transplantation in children. The library targeted TCRbeta and was prepared with unique molecular identifiers. TCRdb passed the PCR reads through MiXCR, listing each CDR3 protein once. The data show hundreds of thousands of distinct CDR3 sequences, with roughly 15% seen just once and approximately 1.1% held by the top ten. The sample in question was PBMCs from the stem cell graft donor, obtained from the stem cell graft. Source of these receptors: a human donor who donated a stem cell graft to a child with acute myeloid leukemia.

V gene TRBV5-1 combines with J gene TRBJ2-5; 9 nucleotides agree with TRBD1. The germline CDR1 and CDR2 sequences are SGHRS and YFSETQ. Trimming at V came to 3 bases and at J to 2 bases, leaving 14 bases not matched to a gene. This CDR3 region has 18 residues. The CDR3 sequence: CASSYFYRDREKQETQYF. CDR3 sequence (DNA): TGCGCCAGCAGCTACTTCTACCGGGACAGGGAGAAACAAGAGACCCAGTACTTC.

This clonotype was seen many times. The chain carries TRBV7-2 and TRBJ2-5; a possible D gene is TRBD2 (5 bases). Germline CDR1 and CDR2: SGHTA and FQGNSA. This CDR3 has 15 residues. V gave up 2 bases and J gave up 2 bases, with 12 bases separating them. The DNA for the CDR3 is TGTGCCAGCAGCTTAACCGGGCTAGCTCAAGAGACCCAGTACTTC. Translated, it gives CASSLTGLAQETQYF.

This clonotype was counted at least ten times. This chain connects TRBV12-3 or TRBV12-4 to TRBJ1-5; D may be TRBD1 (5 bases). The CDR3 covers 14 residues. The V and J ends lost 4 bases and 9 bases respectively, with 16 bases between them. The CDR3 loop reads CASSSGTVASPQHF. CDR3 in DNA: TGTGCCAGCAGTTCCGGGACCGTTGCGTCGCCCCAGCATTTT.

The genes are TRBV11-3 and TRBJ2-1; 15 bases fit TRBD2. The V segment lost 4 bases and the J segment 2 bases; nucleotides outside the gene matches: 15. The CDR3 length is 21 residues. Per germline, CDR1 SGHNT and CDR2 YENEEA. CDR3 nucleotide sequence: TGTGCCAGCAGCTCCCCGAAGATGGGACTAGCGGGGGGCAGAACCTACAATGAGCAGTTCTTC. This sequence encodes CASSSPKMGLAGGRTYNEQFF.

This clonotype appeared a few times. The chain has TRBV7-9 and TRBJ1-1, with D uncertain. V lost 1 base and J lost 5, with 11 bases in between. This CDR3 has 14 amino acids. Per germline, CDR1 SEHNR and CDR2 FQNEAQ (reference sequence). The CDR3 DNA reads TGTGCCAGCAGCTTAGTCCTGAGCCAAACTGAAGCTTTCTTT. Its translation is CASSLVLSQTEAFF.

V and J are TRBV11-2 and TRBJ1-3; D is perhaps TRBD1 (6 bases). The V and J ends lost 2 bases and 3 bases respectively, with 29 bases between them. Looked up from germline, CDR1 is SGHAT and CDR2 is FQNNGV. The CDR3 runs to 21 residues. CDR3 region: CASSLWSQGSFYTEDGNTIYF. For the CDR3, the DNA is TGTGCCAGCAGCTTATGGTCCCAGGGGTCCTTTTATACTGAGGATGGAAACACCATATATTTT.

V gene TRBV6-5 combines with J gene TRBJ2-1; D may match TRBD1 or TRBD2 (5 bases each). The CDR3 contains 17 residues. V gave up 6 bases and J gave up 1 base, with 19 bases separating them. The germline gives CDR1 MNHEY, CDR2 SVGAGI. The CDR3 coding sequence is TGTGCCAGCAGCCTACCCGAGAGAGGGGTATCCTACAATGAGCAGTTCTTC. It specifies CASSLPERGVSYNEQFF.

This clonotype appeared a few times. This chain connects TRBV7-8 to TRBJ2-7, with D maybe TRBD1 (5 bases). CDR3 length: 12 amino acids. Deletions cut 6 bases from V and 6 bases from J, with 12 bases between. Germline CDR1 and CDR2: SGHVS and FQNEAQ. Here the CDR3 reads CASRSDRREQYF. CDR3 DNA: TGTGCCAGCAGGTCCGACAGACGCGAGCAGTACTTC.

This clonotype was counted ten times or more. J is TRBJ2-3 and V is TRBV10-3, with D tentatively TRBD1 (6 bases). This CDR3 spans 14 amino acids. CDR1 and CDR2 (germline): ENHRY, SYGVKD. V was cut by 10 bases and J by 0 bases, with 14 bases left in between. The CDR3 here is CATNRDPSTDTQYF. CDR3 in DNA: TGTGCCACCAACAGGGACCCAAGCACAGATACGCAGTATTTT.

The table lists this clonotype with many counts. The gene calls are TRBV20-1 and TRBJ1-1, with D perhaps matching TRBD1 (5 bases). Germline V gene lookup returns CDR1 DFQATT and CDR2 SNEGSKA (reference sequence). V lost 3 bases, J lost 5 bases, and 10 bases lay in between. The length of the CDR3 is 12 residues. The CDR3 is CSASRGRTEAFF. DNA for the CDR3: TGCAGTGCTAGTCGGGGGAGGACTGAAGCTTTCTTT.

This clonotype was found a few times. The V gene is TRBV15, the J gene TRBJ1-4; 7 bases are shared with TRBD1. The length of the CDR3 is 14 residues. The V gene end was trimmed by 5 bases and the J gene end by 3 bases; junction bases not matched to a gene: 3. Germline-derived CDR1 and CDR2 are LNHNV and YYDKDF (reference sequence). The CDR3 region has the DNA TGTGCCACCAGCGGGGGACAGCCTAATGAAAAACTGTTTTTT. Its protein is CATSGGQPNEKLFF.

This clonotype was detected only a few times. The chain has TRBV20-1 and TRBJ2-3, with D tentatively TRBD2 (7 bases). The germline V gene has CDR1 DFQATT and CDR2 SNEGSKA (reference sequence). The CDR3 totals 16 residues. Trimming took 1 base from V and 5 from J, leaving 19 bases between them. The CDR3 DNA reads as TGCAGTGCTAGAGGTTCTGAGGGGGGGTTGGGAGATACGCAGTATTTT. Protein: CSARGSEGGLGDTQYF.

At least ten counts were recorded for this clonotype. This sequence joins TRBV20-1 and TRBJ2-2; either TRBD1 or TRBD2 may fit D (5 bases each). Trimming cost V 6 bases and J 3 bases, with 14 bases left between them. CDR3 length equals 14 residues. Germline V gene data show CDR1 as DFQATT and CDR2 as SNEGSKA (reference sequence). CDR3 amino acids: CSARDGGYTGELFF. The CDR3 DNA sequence: TGCAGTGCCCGGGACGGAGGTTACACCGGGGAGCTGTTTTTT.